The sequence of this T cell receptor beta chain was determined in a study of blood T cell repertoires in COVID-19. The overall study: Nucleic acid was either cDNA or gDNA, and it came from T cells, B-cell-depleted T cells, or PBMCs.

Produced via immunoSEQ multiplex PCR; TCRdb's table is partial and in-frame only. The sample includes approximately 150,000 clones, about four fifths seen only once; the top ten take nearly 15%. V dropped 2 bases and J dropped 4 bases, with 16 bases sitting between them. CDR3 size: 16 residues. The V gene's germline CDR1 is SGHDT and CDR2 YYEEEE. This TCR derives from a human donor with acute or convalescent COVID-19. The donor label of this sample is uncertain. The rearrangement joins TRBV5-6 to TRBJ1-3; D gene uncertain. The specimen was peripheral blood. The CDR3 region has the DNA TGTGCCAGCAGCTTAATTACAGATACCATAGGAAACACCATATATTTT. It yields the protein CASSLITDTIGNTIYF.